This T cell receptor beta chain appears in the sequencing data of a study of blood T cell repertoires in COVID-19. Study background: The samples span acute and convalescent COVID-19 from the United States, Italy and Spain. The cDNA or gDNA used as material had been derived from T cells, B-cell-depleted T cells, or PBMCs.

The CDR3 contains 14 residues. Germline CDR1 is LNHDA and CDR2 is SQIVND (reference sequence). V was trimmed by 3 bases and J by 7 bases, leaving 13 bases between them. Study processing details: Amplification with reference gene primers provided the estimates of nucleated cell counts. Generated by immunoSEQ multiplex PCR, the TCRdb table keeps only in-frame clones and is missing some. That table furnishes V, J and clone size, whereas the DNA furnished D and trimming. Of fewer than 70,000 clones in the sample, around four fifths were seen once. Sample: peripheral blood. The receptor comes from a human donor in a cohort sampled during active COVID-19. V usage is TRBV19 and J usage is TRBJ2-1; D perhaps matches TRBD1 (6 bases). In DNA, the CDR3 is TGTGCCAGTAGTATGGGGGCTAGAATGAATGAGCAGTTCTTC. Its protein is CASSMGARMNEQFF.